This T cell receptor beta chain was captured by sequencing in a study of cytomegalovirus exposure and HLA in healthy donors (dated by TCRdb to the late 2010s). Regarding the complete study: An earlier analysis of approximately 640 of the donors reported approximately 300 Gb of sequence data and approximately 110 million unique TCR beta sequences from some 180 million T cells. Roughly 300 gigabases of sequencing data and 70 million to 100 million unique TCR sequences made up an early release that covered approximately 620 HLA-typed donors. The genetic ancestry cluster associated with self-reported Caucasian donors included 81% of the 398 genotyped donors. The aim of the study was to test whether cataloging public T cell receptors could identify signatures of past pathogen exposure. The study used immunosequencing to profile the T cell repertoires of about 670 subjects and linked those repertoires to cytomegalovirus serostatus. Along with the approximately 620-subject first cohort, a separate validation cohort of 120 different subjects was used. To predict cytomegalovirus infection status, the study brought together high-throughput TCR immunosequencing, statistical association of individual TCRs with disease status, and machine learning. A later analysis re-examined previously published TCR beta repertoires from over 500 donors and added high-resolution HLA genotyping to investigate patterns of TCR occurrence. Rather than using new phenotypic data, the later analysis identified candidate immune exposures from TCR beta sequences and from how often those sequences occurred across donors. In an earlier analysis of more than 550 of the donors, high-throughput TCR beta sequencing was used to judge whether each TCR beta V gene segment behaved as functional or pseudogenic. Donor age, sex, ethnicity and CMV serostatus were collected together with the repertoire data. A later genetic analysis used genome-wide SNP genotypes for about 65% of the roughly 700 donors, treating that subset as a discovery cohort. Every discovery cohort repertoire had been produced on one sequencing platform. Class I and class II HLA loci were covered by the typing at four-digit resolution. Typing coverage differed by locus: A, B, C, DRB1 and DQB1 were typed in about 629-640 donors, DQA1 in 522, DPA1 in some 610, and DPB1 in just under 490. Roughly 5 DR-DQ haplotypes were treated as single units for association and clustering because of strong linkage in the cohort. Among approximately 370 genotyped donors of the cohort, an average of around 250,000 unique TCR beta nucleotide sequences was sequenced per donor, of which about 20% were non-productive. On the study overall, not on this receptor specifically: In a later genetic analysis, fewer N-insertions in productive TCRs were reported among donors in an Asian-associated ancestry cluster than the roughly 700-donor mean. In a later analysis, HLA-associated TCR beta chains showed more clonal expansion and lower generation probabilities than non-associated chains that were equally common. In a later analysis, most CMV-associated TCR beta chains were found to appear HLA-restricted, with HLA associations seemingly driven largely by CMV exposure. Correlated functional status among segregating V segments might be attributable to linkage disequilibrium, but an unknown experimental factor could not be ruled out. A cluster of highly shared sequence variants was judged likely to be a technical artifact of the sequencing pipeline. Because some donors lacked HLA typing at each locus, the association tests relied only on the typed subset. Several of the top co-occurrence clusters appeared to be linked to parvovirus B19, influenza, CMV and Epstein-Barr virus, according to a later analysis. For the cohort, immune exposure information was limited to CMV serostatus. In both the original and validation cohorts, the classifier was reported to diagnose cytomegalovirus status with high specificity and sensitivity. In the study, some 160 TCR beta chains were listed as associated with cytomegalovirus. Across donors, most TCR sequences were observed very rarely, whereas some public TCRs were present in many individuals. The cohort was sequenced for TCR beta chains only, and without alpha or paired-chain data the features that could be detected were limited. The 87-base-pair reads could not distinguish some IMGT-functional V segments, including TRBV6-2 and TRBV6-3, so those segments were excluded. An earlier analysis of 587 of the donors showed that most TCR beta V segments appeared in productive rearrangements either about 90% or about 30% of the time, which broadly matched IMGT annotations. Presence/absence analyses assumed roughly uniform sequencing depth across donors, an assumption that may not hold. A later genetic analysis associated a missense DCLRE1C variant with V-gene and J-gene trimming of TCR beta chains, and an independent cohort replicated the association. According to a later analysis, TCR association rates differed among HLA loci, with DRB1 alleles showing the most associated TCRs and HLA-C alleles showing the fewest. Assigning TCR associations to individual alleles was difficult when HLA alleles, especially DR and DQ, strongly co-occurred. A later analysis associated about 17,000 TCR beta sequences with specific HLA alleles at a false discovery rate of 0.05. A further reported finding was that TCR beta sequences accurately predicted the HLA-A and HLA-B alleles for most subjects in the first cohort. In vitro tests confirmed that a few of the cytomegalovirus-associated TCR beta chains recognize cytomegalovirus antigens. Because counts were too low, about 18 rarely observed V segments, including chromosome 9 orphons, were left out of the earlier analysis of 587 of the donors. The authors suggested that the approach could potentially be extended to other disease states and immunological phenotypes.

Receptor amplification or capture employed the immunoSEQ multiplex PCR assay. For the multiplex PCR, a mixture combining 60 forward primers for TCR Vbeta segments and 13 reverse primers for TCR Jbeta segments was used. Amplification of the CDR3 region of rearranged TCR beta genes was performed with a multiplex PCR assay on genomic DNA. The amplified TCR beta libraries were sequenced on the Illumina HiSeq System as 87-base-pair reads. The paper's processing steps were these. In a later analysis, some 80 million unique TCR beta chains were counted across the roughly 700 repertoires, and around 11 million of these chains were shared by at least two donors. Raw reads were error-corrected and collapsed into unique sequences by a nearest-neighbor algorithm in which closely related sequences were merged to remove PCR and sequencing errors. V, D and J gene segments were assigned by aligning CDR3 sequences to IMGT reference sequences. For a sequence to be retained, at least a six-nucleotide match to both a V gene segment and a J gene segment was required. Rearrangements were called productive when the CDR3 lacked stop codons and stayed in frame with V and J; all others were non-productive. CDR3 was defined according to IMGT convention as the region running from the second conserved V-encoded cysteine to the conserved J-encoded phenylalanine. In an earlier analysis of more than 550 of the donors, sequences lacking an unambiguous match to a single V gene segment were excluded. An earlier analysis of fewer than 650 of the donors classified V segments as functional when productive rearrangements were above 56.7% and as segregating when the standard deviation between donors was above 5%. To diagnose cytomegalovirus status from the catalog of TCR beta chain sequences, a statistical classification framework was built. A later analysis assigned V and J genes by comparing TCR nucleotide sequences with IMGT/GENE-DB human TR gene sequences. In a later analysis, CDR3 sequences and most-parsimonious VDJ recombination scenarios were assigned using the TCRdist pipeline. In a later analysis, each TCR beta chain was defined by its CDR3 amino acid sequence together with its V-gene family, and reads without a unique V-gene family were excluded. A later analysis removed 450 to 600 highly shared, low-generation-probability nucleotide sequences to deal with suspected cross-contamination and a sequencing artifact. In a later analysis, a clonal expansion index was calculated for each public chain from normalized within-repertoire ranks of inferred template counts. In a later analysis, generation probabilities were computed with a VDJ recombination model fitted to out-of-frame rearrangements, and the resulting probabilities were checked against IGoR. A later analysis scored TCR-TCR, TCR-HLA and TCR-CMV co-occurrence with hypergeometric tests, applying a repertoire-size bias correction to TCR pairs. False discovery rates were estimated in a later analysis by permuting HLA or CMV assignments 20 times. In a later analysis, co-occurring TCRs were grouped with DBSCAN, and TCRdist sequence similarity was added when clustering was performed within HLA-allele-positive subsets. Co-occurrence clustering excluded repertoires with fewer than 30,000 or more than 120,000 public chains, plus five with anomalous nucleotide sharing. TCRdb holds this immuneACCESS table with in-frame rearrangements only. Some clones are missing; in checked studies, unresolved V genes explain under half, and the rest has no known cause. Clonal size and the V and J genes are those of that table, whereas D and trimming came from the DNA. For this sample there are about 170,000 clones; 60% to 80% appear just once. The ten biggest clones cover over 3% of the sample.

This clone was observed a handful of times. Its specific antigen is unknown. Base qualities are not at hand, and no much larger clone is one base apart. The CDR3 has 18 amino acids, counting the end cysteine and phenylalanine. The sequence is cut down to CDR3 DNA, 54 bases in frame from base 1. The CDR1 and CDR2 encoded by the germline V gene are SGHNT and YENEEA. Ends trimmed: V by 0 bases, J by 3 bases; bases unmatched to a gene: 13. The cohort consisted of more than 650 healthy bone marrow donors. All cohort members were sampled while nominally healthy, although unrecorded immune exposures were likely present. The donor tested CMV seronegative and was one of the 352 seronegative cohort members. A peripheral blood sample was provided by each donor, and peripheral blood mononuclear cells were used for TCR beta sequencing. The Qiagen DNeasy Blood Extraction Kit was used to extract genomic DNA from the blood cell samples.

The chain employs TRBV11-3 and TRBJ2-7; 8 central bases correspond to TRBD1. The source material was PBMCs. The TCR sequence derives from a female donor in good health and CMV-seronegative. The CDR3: CASSLDPLTRDRHYEQYF. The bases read TGTGCCAGCAGCTTAGACCCCCTGACGCGGGACAGGCACTACGAGCAGTACTTC.